The clone carrying this T cell receptor (beta chain) was seen only a few times. Clones were sequenced by immunoSEQ multiplex PCR, and TCRdb holds only the in-frame ones, with some missing. The sample includes roughly 100,000 clones, around 75% seen only once; the top ten take about 0.85%. V dropped 3 bases and J dropped 5 bases, with 19 bases sitting between them. This CDR3 is built from 16 residues. CDR1 is SEHNR, CDR2 FQNEAQ, per germline (reference sequence). These data are taken from a study of blood T cell repertoires in COVID-19. Study information: Whether acute or convalescent, the COVID-19 samples came from the United States, Italy and Spain. The analysed material was cDNA or gDNA that came from T cells, B-cell-depleted T cells, or PBMCs.

The sequence was collected from a human donor with acute or convalescent COVID-19. The donor label of this sample is uncertain. The sample was peripheral blood. This sequence joins TRBV7-9 and TRBJ2-5; D possibly corresponds to TRBD1 (6 bases). The CDR3 loop reads CASSFGTGRGRETQYF. In nucleotides, the CDR3 is TGTGCCAGCAGCTTCGGTACAGGCAGGGGAAGGGAGACCCAGTACTTC.